A single T cell receptor beta chain is shown here with its context. Its antigen remains unidentified. Method: immunoSEQ multiplex PCR; TCRdb's copy keeps in-frame clones and lacks some. Here the sample spans about 2.1 million clones, around 93% being singletons. The data are from a study of shared clonotypes between healthy human individuals. General study findings and limits: Generally, estimated richness proved larger in naive subsets than it did in memory subsets.

CD45RO-negative cells were positively selected for CCR7, leaving out terminally differentiated effector memory CD45RA+ cells. The TCR comes from a man in his late teens or twenties in good health. Some clones in this sample may be carry-over from other donors' samples. What was sequenced was naive CD8+ T cells from PBMCs.

CDR3 DNA sequence: TGTGCCAGCGTGCAAGGGAACTATGGCTACACCTTC. Translating it yields CASVQGNYGYTF. The chain combines TRBV28 with TRBJ1-2; unclear D gene. The CDR3 is made up of 12 amino acids. Trimming took off 8 bases at V and 2 bases at J, with 9 bases between the two ends. Germline V gives CDR1 MDHEN, CDR2 SYDVKM.